These 17 T cell receptor beta chains came from one sample sequenced in a study of blood T cell repertoires in COVID-19. Libraries were prepared by immunoSEQ multiplex PCR; TCRdb keeps only in-frame clonotypes and omits some of them. Among approximately 140,000 clones, less than 90% were seen once, and the ten largest hold roughly 5.7%. Sequencing was performed on PBMCs or T cells enriched from blood (not recorded which). The receptors here all came from a woman aged 45-59 years who had been exposed to COVID-19.

This clone occurred once. The chain combines TRBV19 with TRBJ1-1; possible D gene TRBD1, 6 bases. The CDR3 loop spans 18 amino acids. Germline V gene data show CDR1 as LNHDA and CDR2 as SQIVND (reference sequence). V was trimmed by 7 bases and J by 0 bases, leaving 24 bases between them. This CDR3 is CASTTAGGQGIMNTEAFF. The CDR3 coding sequence is TGTGCCAGTACCACAGCCGGGGGGCAGGGTATCATGAACACTGAAGCTTTCTTT. Looking up the rest from reference TRBV19 and TRBJ1-1 gives the full variable domain: DGGITQSPKYLFRKEGQNVTLSCEQNLNHDAMYWYRQDPGQGLRLIYYSQIVNDFQKGDIAEGYSVSREKKESFPLTVTSAQKNPTAFYLCASTTAGGQGIMNTEAFFGQGTRLTVV.

The rearrangement links TRBV10-3 to TRBJ2-7; 7 bases map to TRBD2. The CDR3 spans 12 residues. Germline CDR1 reads ENHRY; CDR2 reads SYGVKD. V was pared by 11 bases and J by 0 bases, with 4 bases of the junction left unmatched. CDR3 nucleotides: TGTGCCGCCCGGACTAGCTCCTACGAGCAGTACTTC. It encodes CAARTSSYEQYF.

The V gene is TRBV5-1, the J gene TRBJ2-1; possible D gene TRBD2, 6 bases. CDR1 and CDR2 (germline): SGHRS, YFSETQ. Trimming left V 3 bases short and J 0 bases short, with 13 bases between. The CDR3 is 16 residues long. The CDR3 spells CASSSPDGSSYNEQFF. In nucleotides, the CDR3 is TGCGCCAGCAGCTCGCCGGACGGGAGCTCCTACAATGAGCAGTTCTTC.

This clone has just a few counts. The chain combines TRBV3-1 (or the pseudogene TRBV3-2) with TRBJ1-2; tentative D call: TRBD1 (5 bases). The germline V and J ends were trimmed by 2 bases and 0 bases, with 16 bases remaining between them. This CDR3 spans 17 amino acids. In germline, CDR1 is LGHDT, CDR2 YNNKEL (reference sequence). The CDR3 here is CASSQRTSRNSNYGYTF. CDR3 sequence (DNA): TGTGCCAGCAGCCAAAGGACATCTCGAAACTCTAACTATGGCTACACCTTC.

The CDR3 spells CASSQDLGGGYTF. The DNA for the CDR3 is TGCGCCAGCAGCCAAGACCTAGGGGGTGGCTACACCTTC. The J gene is TRBJ1-2, the V gene TRBV4-3; tentatively, D is TRBD1 (6 bases). V shed 0 bases and J shed 7 bases, with 9 bases lying between them. The CDR3 has 13 residues. The germline gives CDR1 LGHNA, CDR2 YSLEER.

The CDR3 DNA is TGCAGTGCTAGTTTGGGGGACAGGGTCAATCAGCCCCAGCATTTT. This encodes CSASLGDRVNQPQHF. The chain couples TRBV20-1 to TRBJ1-5, with 9 nucleotides matching TRBD1. The J segment lost 3 bases and the V segment lost 3 bases, leaving 6 bases of the junction unmatched. The CDR3 runs to 15 residues. The germline CDR1 and CDR2 sequences are DFQATT and SNEGSKA (reference sequence).

The rearrangement joins TRBV14 to TRBJ1-4; 7 bases align to TRBD1. The CDR3 runs to 17 residues. Germline lookup yields CDR1 SGHDN and CDR2 FVKESK. The V and J ends lost 1 base and 7 bases, in that order; junction bases with no gene match: 12. CDR3 nucleotide sequence: TGTGCCAGCAGCCAAGGACCCGACAGGGTAGAAAGTGAAAAACTGTTTTTT. Residues: CASSQGPDRVESEKLFF.

The rearrangement links TRBV11-1 to TRBJ2-7; 8 positions agree with TRBD1. The trim removed 4 bases at V and 0 bases at J, leaving 2 bases unmatched. This CDR3 comprises 14 residues. Germline CDR1 is SGHAT and CDR2 is FQDESV (reference sequence). This CDR3 is CASSSGTGSYEQYF. CDR3 coding DNA: TGTGCCAGCAGCTCGGGGACAGGCTCCTACGAGCAGTACTTC.

The rearrangement uses TRBV21-1 and TRBJ1-1; TRBD1 is the table's D call, not checked against the DNA. TRBV21-1 represents a pseudogene. The CDR3 sequence is 16 residues long. CDR3 in amino acids: CASTVTHTEKNTEAFF. The DNA for the CDR3 is TGTGCCAGCACCGTAACCCACACAGAGAAGAACACTGAAGCTTTCTTT.

This clone was counted once. Other DNA sequences in this specimen translate into the identical CDR3. The chain joins TRBV7-2 to TRBJ2-5, with D tentatively TRBD1 (5 bases). The length of the CDR3 is 14 residues. V was shortened by 1 base and J by 2 bases, with 8 bases between the two germline ends. The germline CDR1 and CDR2 sequences are SGHTA and FQGNSA. The chain's CDR3 is CASSLGGSQETQYF. The CDR3 DNA sequence: TGTGCCAGCAGCTTAGGGGGCAGTCAAGAGACCCAGTACTTC.

The CDR3 protein is CASSQTGGEVSQYF. In DNA form, the CDR3 reads TGTGCCAGCAGCCAAACAGGGGGCGAGGTATCCCAGTACTTC. V usage is TRBV14 and J usage is TRBJ2-5, with 9 positions matching TRBD1. From germline, CDR1 is SGHDN and CDR2 FVKESK. This CDR3 has 14 residues. Unmatched junction bases numbered 7, after V lost 2 bases and J lost 9 bases.

The chain is built from TRBV24-1 and TRBJ2-3; D not resolved. The CDR3 extends over 13 amino acids. The germline CDR1 and CDR2 sequences are KGHDR and SFDVKD. The germline V and J ends were trimmed by 3 bases and 5 bases, with 8 bases remaining between them. CDR3 coding DNA: TGTGCCACCAGTGATAGCGTTGGAGATACGCAGTATTTT. Its protein product is CATSDSVGDTQYF.

The genes are TRBV9 and TRBJ2-2; 7 bases line up with TRBD2. This CDR3 has 17 residues. CDR1 SGDLS and CDR2 YYNGEE come from the germline V gene. The junction had 10 bases not matched to a gene; V was cut back by 3 bases and J by 2 bases. The CDR3 nucleotides are TGTGCCAGCAGCGCCTTGAATCTAGCGGTTAACACCGGGGAGCTGTTTTTT. Amino acids: CASSALNLAVNTGELFF.

The V call is TRBV19, the J call TRBJ1-2; the match to TRBD1 covers 7 bases. The CDR3 runs to 15 residues. J was trimmed by 0 bases and V by 5 bases; bases with no gene match: 6. Looked up from germline, CDR1 is LNHDA and CDR2 is SQIVND (reference sequence). The CDR3, as DNA: TGTGCCAGTAGTTTCCCGACAGGGACTAACTATGGCTACACCTTC. It translates to CASSFPTGTNYGYTF.

This clone was counted ten times or more. The rearrangement uses TRBV7-6 and TRBJ2-1; TRBD1 matches at 9 bases. Germline V gene data show CDR1 as SGHVS and CDR2 as FNYEAQ. CDR3 length equals 13 residues. The junction had 5 bases not matched to a gene; V was cut back by 5 bases and J by 9 bases. CDR3 in DNA: TGTGCCAGCAGCACGTCACAGGGGGCTGAGCAGTTCTTC. It encodes CASSTSQGAEQFF.

This chain links TRBV10-3 with TRBJ2-1, with 9 positions matching TRBD1. The germline V gene has CDR1 ENHRY and CDR2 SYGVKD. This CDR3 contains 15 residues. V lost 6 bases to trimming and J lost 2 bases; unmatched junction nucleotides: 5. CDR3 nucleotides: TGTGCCATCAGGAGGGACAGGGAGGCCTACAATGAGCAGTTCTTC. This codes for CAIRRDREAYNEQFF.

The J gene is TRBJ2-7, the V gene TRBV5-4; D might be TRBD2 (5 bases). Germline CDR1 is SGHNT and CDR2 is YYREEE (reference sequence). This CDR3 region has 17 residues. The germline V and J ends were trimmed by 3 bases and 4 bases, with 23 bases remaining between them. CDR3 protein: CASSSNTRATSVYEQYF. The DNA for the CDR3 is TGTGCCAGCAGCTCAAATACAAGGGCTACTAGTGTGTACGAGCAGTACTTC.